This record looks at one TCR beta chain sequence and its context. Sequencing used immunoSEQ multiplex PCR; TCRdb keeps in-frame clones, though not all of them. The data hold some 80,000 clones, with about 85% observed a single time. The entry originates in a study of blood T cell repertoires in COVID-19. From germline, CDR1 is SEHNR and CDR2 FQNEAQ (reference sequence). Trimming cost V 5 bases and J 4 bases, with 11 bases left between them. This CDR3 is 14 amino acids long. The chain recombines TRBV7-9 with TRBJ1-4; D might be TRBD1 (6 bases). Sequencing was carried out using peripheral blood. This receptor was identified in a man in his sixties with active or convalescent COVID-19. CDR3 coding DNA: TGTGCCAGCAGCCAAGGACAGAGTAATGAAAAACTGTTTTTT. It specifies CASSQGQSNEKLFF.